The 4 T cell receptor beta chains reported below all come from one sample, sequenced in a study of T cells after yellow fever vaccination. TCRdb recomputed calls from the 5' RACE reads with MiXCR, one row per CDR3 protein. This table holds just under 600,000 distinct CDR3 sequences, roughly 13% found once. The sample was PBMCs, taken on the day of the yellow fever booster vaccination. The receptors originated from a young man who received the YFV17D yellow fever vaccine.

In its sample, this clonotype was seen a few times. The chain carries TRBV6-5 and TRBJ1-1, with D possibly matching TRBD1 (5 bases). Germline lookup yields CDR1 MNHEY and CDR2 SVGAGI. The germline V and J ends were trimmed by 2 bases and 4 bases, with 8 bases remaining between them. The CDR3 sequence is 13 residues long. The CDR3 reads CASSYEQGTEAFF. The CDR3 nucleotides read TGTGCCAGCAGTTACGAGCAGGGCACTGAAGCTTTCTTT.

The DNA of the CDR3 is TGTGCCAGCAGCTTAGATGCGACTAGCTTTCTCGAGCAGTACTTC. Protein: CASSLDATSFLEQYF. This rearrangement joins TRBV7-2 to TRBJ2-7; the match to TRBD2 covers 7 bases. Losses at the gene ends were 1 base for V and 6 bases for J; bases not matched to a gene: 9. The CDR3 is 15 residues long. CDR1 and CDR2 from the germline V gene are SGHTA and FQGNSA.

This clonotype was observed many times. The CDR3 region has the DNA TGCGCCAGCAGCTGGACAGGGCGGACTGAAGCTTTCTTT. This sequence encodes CASSWTGRTEAFF. The chain combines TRBV5-1 with TRBJ1-1; TRBD1 matches 8 bases. Germline V gene sequence: CDR1 SGHRS, CDR2 YFSETQ. This CDR3 region has 13 residues. Unmatched junction bases numbered 3, after V lost 3 bases and J lost 5 bases.

This clonotype showed up just a few times. DNA for the CDR3: TGTGCCAGCAGCTTGTTGGCCGGGAGGGCGGTTAATGAGCAGTTCTTC. It encodes CASSLLAGRAVNEQFF. This chain uses TRBV5-4 with TRBJ2-1; 8 nucleotides agree with TRBD2. Germline CDR1 SGHNT, CDR2 YYREEE (reference sequence). The V segment lost 1 base and the J segment 7 bases; nucleotides outside the gene matches: 10. This CDR3 contains 16 residues.